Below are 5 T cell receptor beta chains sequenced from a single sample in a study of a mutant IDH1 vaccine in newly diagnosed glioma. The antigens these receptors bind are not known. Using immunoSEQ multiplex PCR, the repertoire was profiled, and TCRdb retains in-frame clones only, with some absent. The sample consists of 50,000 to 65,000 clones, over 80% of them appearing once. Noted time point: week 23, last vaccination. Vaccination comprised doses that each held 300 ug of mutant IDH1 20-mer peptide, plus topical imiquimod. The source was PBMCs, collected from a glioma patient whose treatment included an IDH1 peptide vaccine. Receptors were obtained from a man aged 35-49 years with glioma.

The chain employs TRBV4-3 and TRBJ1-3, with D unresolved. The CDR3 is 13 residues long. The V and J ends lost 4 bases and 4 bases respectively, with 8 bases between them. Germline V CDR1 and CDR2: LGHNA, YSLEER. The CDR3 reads CASSRVGGNTIYF. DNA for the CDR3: TGCGCCAGCAGCCGGGTGGGGGGAAACACCATATATTTT.

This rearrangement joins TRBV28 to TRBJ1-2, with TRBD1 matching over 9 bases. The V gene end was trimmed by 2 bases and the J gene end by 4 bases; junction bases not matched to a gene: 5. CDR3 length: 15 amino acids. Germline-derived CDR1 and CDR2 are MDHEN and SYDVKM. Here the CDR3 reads CASSLGTGKGYGYTF. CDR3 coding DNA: TGTGCCAGCAGTTTAGGGACAGGGAAGGGCTATGGCTACACCTTC.

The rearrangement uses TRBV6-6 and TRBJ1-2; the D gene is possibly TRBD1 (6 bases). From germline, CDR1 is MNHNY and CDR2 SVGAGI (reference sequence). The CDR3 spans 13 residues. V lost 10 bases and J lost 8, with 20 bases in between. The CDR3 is CATTDRPNEGYTF. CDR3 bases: TGTGCCACAACGGACAGACCCAATGAGGGCTACACCTTC.

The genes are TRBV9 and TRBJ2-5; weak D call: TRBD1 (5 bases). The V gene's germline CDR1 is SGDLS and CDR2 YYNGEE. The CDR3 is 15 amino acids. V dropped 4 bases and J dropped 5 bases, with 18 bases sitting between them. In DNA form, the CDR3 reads TGTGCCAGCAGCTCAAACGCCCAGGGTAGTGAGACCCAGTACTTC. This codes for CASSSNAQGSETQYF.

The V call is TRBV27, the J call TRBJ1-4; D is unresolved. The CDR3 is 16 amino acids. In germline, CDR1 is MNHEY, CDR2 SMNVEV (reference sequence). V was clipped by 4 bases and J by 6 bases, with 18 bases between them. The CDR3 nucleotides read TGTGCCAGCAGTTACCAACTTCGAACGGGCGATGAAAAACTGTTTTTT. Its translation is CASSYQLRTGDEKLFF.